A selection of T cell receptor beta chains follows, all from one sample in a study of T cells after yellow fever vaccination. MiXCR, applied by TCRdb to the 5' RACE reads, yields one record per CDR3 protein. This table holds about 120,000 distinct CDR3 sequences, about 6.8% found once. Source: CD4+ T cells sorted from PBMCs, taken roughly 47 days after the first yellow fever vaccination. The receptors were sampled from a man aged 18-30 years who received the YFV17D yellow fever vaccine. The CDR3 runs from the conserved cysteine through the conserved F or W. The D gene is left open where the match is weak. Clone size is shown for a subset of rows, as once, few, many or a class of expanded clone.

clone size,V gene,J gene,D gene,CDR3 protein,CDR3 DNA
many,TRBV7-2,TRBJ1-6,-,CASSLAPGSYSPLHF,TGTGCCAGCAGCTTAGCGCCAGGCAGCTACTCACCCCTCCACTTT
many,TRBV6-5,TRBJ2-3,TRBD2,CASSYSRGDTQYF,TGTGCCAGCAGTTACTCGCGGGGGGATACGCAGTATTTT
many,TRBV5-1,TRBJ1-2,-,CASSLNRLRARGYTF,TGCGCCAGCAGCTTGAACAGGCTAAGGGCGCGGGGCTACACCTTC
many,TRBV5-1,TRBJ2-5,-,CASSSTGIETQYF,TGCGCCAGCAGCTCCACAGGGATAGAGACCCAGTACTTC
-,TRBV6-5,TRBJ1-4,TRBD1,CASKDRGQWDSEKLFF,TGTGCCAGCAAAGACAGGGGGCAATGGGATTCTGAAAAACTGTTTTTT
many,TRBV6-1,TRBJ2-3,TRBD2,CASRTGLAGSDTQYF,TGTGCCAGCAGAACGGGACTAGCGGGGTCGGATACGCAGTATTTT
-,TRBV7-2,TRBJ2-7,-,CASAGSPYEQYF,TGTGCCAGCGCGGGGAGTCCCTACGAGCAGTACTTC
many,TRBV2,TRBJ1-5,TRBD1,CASRGDRAPGNQPQHF,TGTGCCAGCAGAGGGGACAGGGCTCCGGGCAATCAGCCCCAGCATTTT
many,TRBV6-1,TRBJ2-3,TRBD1,CASTDRGHRTDTQYF,TGTGCCAGCACCGACAGGGGCCACCGCACAGATACGCAGTATTTT
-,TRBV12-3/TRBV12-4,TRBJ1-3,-,CASRLDTIYF,TGTGCCAGCAGGTTGGACACCATATATTTT
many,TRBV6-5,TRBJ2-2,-,CASSYSPPPGELFF,TGTGCCAGCAGTTACTCTCCCCCCCCCGGGGAGCTGTTTTTT
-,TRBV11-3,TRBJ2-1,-,CASSRSGHNEQFF,TGTGCCAGCAGCCGATCGGGGCACAATGAGCAGTTCTTC
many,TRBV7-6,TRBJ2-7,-,CASSQTYSSTYEQYF,TGTGCCAGCAGTCAGACTTACAGCTCCACCTACGAGCAGTACTTC
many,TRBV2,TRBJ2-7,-,CASQLQGLDYEQYF,TGTGCCAGCCAGCTTCAGGGTTTAGACTACGAGCAGTACTTC
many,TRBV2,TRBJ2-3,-,CASSENRDTQYF,TGTGCCAGCAGTGAAAATAGGGATACGCAGTATTTT
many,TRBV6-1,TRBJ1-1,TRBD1,CASTTDRANTEAFF,TGTGCCAGCACCACTGACAGGGCGAACACTGAAGCTTTCTTT
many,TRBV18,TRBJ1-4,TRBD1,CASSNRGDEKLFF,TGTGCCAGCTCAAACAGGGGGGATGAAAAACTGTTTTTT
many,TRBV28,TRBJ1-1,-,CASYLTSTEAFF,TGTGCCAGTTATTTGACCAGCACTGAAGCTTTCTTT
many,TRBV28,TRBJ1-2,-,CASSWGASVGGYTF,TGTGCCAGCAGTTGGGGGGCGTCAGTGGGTGGCTACACCTTC
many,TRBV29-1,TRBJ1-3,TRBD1,CSVEGDSSGNTIYF,TGCAGCGTTGAGGGGGACAGCTCTGGAAACACCATATATTTT
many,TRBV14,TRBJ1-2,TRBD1,CASSRTGQGLGGYTF,TGTGCCAGCAGCCGGACCGGACAGGGATTAGGCGGCTACACCTTC
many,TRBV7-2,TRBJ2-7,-,CASSQTTGFEQYF,TGTGCCAGCAGCCAGACTACAGGGTTCGAGCAGTACTTC
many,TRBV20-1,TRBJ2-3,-,CSAGTEITDTQYF,TGCAGTGCCGGGACGGAAATCACAGATACGCAGTATTTT
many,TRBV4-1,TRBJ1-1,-,CASSGRPRNTEAFF,TGCGCCAGCAGCGGCCGACCAAGGAACACTGAAGCTTTCTTT
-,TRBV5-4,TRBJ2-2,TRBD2,CASRLGGADTGELFF,TGTGCCAGCAGGTTGGGAGGGGCTGACACCGGGGAGCTGTTTTTT
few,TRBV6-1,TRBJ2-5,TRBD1,CASSGRDRGQETQYF,TGTGCCAGCAGTGGCCGGGACAGGGGCCAAGAGACCCAGTACTTC
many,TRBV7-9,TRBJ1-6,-,CASSFPGWNSPLHF,TGTGCCAGCAGCTTTCCAGGGTGGAATTCACCCCTCCACTTT
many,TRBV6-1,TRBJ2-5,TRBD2,CASRPGGAVETQYF,TGTGCCAGCAGACCGGGGGGGGCCGTGGAGACCCAGTACTTC
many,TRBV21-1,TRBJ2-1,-,CASRKDRVENEQFF,TGTGCCAGCAGAAAGGACAGGGTAGAGAATGAGCAGTTCTTC
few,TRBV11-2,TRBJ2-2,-,CASSLGGGPNTGELFF,TGTGCCAGCAGCTTAGGGGGGGGGCCTAACACCGGGGAGCTGTTTTTT
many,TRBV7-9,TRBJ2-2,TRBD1,CASSSRLQGAGVTGELFF,TGTGCCAGCAGCTCCCGACTACAGGGGGCCGGGGTCACCGGGGAGCTGTTTTTT
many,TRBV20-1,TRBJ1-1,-,CSAPGDGGFTEAFF,TGCAGTGCCCCGGGGGATGGTGGGTTCACTGAAGCTTTCTTT
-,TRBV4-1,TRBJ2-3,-,CASSQGLVGLTSTDTQYF,TGCGCCAGCAGCCAAGGCCTAGTGGGGCTAACTAGCACAGATACGCAGTATTTT
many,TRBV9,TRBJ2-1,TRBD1,CASSVDGTDYNEQFF,TGTGCCAGCAGCGTAGATGGGACAGACTACAATGAGCAGTTCTTC
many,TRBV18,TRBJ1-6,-,CASSEGGVDSPLHF,TGTGCCAGCTCCGAAGGCGGAGTCGATTCACCCCTCCACTTT
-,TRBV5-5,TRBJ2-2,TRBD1,CASSWRGQGAGELFF,TGTGCCAGCAGCTGGAGGGGACAGGGCGCCGGGGAGCTGTTTTTT
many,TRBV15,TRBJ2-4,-,CATSRSLGEVNIQYF,TGTGCCACCAGCAGATCCCTGGGGGAGGTAAACATTCAGTACTTC
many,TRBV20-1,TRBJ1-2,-,CSGDGYGGYTF,TGCAGTGGGGACGGTTACGGGGGCTACACCTTC
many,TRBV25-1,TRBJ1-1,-,CASSEYAPGRDTEAFF,TGTGCCAGCAGTGAATATGCCCCGGGCAGGGACACTGAAGCTTTCTTT
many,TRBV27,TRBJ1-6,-,CASRWVAYNSPLHF,TGTGCCAGCAGATGGGTCGCCTATAATTCACCCCTCCACTTT
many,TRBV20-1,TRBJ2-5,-,CSARPYGGGETQYF,TGCAGTGCTAGGCCTTACGGTGGGGGAGAGACCCAGTACTTC
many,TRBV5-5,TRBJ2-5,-,CASSLGPGGDETQYF,TGTGCCAGCAGCTTGGGACCCGGGGGAGACGAGACCCAGTACTTC